The clone carrying this T cell receptor beta chain has a handful of counts. Antigen specificity is unknown. Expressed TCRB transcripts were sequenced after all isolated RNA was converted to cDNA. The study sequenced naive, central memory and regulatory T cell samples to an average of about 3.8 million reads. Assay used: immunoSEQ multiplex PCR; TCRdb lists only in-frame clones, some missing. Of some 270,000 clones in the sample, around an eighth were seen once. The sample belongs to a study of beta chain features in type 1 diabetes. Study at large: Age, gender and cell yields were similar between patients and healthy donors. The study, taken as a whole, reports: A greater similarity of naive, central memory and Treg TCRB repertoires was seen among patients than among healthy donors. Researchers report that Type 1 diabetes patients had moderately but significantly shorter TCRB CDR3s across all four CD4+ subsets.

Germline CDR1 reads SGHVS; CDR2 reads FQNEAQ. This CDR3 region has 14 residues. Trimming stripped 6 bases from V and 3 bases from J, with 13 bases between. J is TRBJ2-3 and V is TRBV7-8, with a tentative D call TRBD1 (5 bases). The sequence derives from a woman in her forties in good health. Sequenced input: naive CD4+ T cells from blood. As DNA, the CDR3 is TGTGCCAGCAGGGTAGTAGCAGGGACAGATACGCAGTATTTT. Its translation: CASRVVAGTDTQYF.